Sequencing of this T cell receptor (beta chain) was carried out in a study of identical twins. TCRdb processed the 5' RACE reads anew with MiXCR; each CDR3 protein has one entry. The sample consists of about 890,000 distinct CDR3 sequences, about 12% of them appearing once. This clonotype was counted many times. V shed 10 bases and J 8 bases; nucleotides not matched to a gene: 8. The CDR3 extends over 14 amino acids. The germline gives CDR1 ENHRY, CDR2 SYGVKD. The same data also contributed to another study, on yellow fever vaccine responses in identical twins. Per that paper: In identical twins, vaccine T cell responses appeared partly shared and partly individual.

V gene TRBV10-3 combines with J gene TRBJ2-1; TRBD2 matches 13 bases. This clonotype was sampled from a woman under 30 in good health. The sequencing input was PBMCs. The CDR3 spells CATNGGLAGDEQFF. CDR3 DNA sequence: TGTGCCACCAACGGCGGACTAGCGGGGGATGAGCAGTTCTTC.